The 15 T cell receptor beta chains below all came from one sample that was sequenced in a study of Ad26.COV2.S vaccination and SARS-CoV-2 variants. Data came from immunoSEQ multiplex PCR; TCRdb stores just in-frame clones and leaves some out. The sample lists some 180,000 clones, approximately 90% occurring once. This material consisted of peripheral blood, taken after recovery from COVID-19. These receptors all come from a human donor who had recovered from COVID-19.

This clone was found once. The chain carries TRBV27 and TRBJ1-1; 10 nucleotides match TRBD1. The CDR3 spans 14 residues. With V trimmed by 3 bases and J by 3 bases, 1 base remained unmatched. Per germline, CDR1 MNHEY and CDR2 SMNVEV (reference sequence). The CDR3 is CASSLTGGYTEAFF. Here the CDR3 DNA reads TGTGCCAGCAGTTTGACAGGGGGCTACACTGAAGCTTTCTTT.

The chain carries TRBV27 and TRBJ1-5, with D perhaps TRBD1 (6 bases). Germline CDR1 and CDR2: MNHEY and SMNVEV (reference sequence). The CDR3 consists of 13 residues. V gave up 5 bases and J gave up 5 bases, with 10 bases separating them. This chain's CDR3 is CASSQGWDQPQHF. As DNA, the CDR3 is TGTGCCAGCAGTCAGGGGTGGGATCAGCCCCAGCATTTT.

This rearrangement joins TRBV7-9 to TRBJ2-2; no clear D. Trimming shortened V by 4 bases and J by 6 bases, and 9 bases separated the two germline ends. This CDR3 region has 13 residues. Looked up from germline, CDR1 is SEHNR and CDR2 is FQNEAQ (reference sequence). CDR3 loop: CASSSATAGELFF. In DNA form, the CDR3 reads TGTGCCAGCAGCTCAGCCACCGCCGGGGAGCTGTTTTTT.

The V call is TRBV3-1 (or the pseudogene TRBV3-2), the J call TRBJ1-5; D may be TRBD1 (5 bases). From germline, CDR1 is LGHDT and CDR2 YNNKEL (reference sequence). Between the trimmed V and J ends, which lost 4 bases and 2 bases, there was a span of 9 bases. The CDR3 sequence is 14 residues long. The CDR3 loop reads CASSRGDGNQPQHF. CDR3 DNA sequence: TGTGCCAGCAGCCGAGGGGATGGCAATCAGCCCCAGCATTTT.

This chain uses TRBV30 with TRBJ1-5, with a tentative D call TRBD1 (6 bases). Germline-derived CDR1 and CDR2 are GTSNPN and SVGIG (reference sequence). With 1 base removed from V and 11 bases from J, the gap between germline ends came to 18 bases. This CDR3 region has 14 residues. CDR3 amino acids: CAWSEGGARMTQHF. The CDR3 nucleotides are TGTGCCTGGAGTGAGGGGGGGGCCCGTATGACCCAGCATTTT.

The rearrangement uses TRBV4-1 and TRBJ1-1; no firm D call. V was shortened by 2 bases and J by 0 bases, with 7 bases between the two germline ends. This CDR3 contains 14 residues. From germline, CDR1 is MGHRA and CDR2 YSYEKL. The DNA for the CDR3 is TGCGCCAGCAGCCAAACGCGGGTGAACACTGAAGCTTTCTTT. It is translated as CASSQTRVNTEAFF.

The gene calls are TRBV7-9 and TRBJ2-1, with TRBD2 matching over 7 bases. Trimming at V came to 5 bases and at J to 4 bases, leaving 11 bases not matched to a gene. CDR1 and CDR2 (germline): SEHNR, FQNEAQ (reference sequence). This CDR3 is 16 amino acids long. CDR3 coding DNA: TGTGCCAGCAGCCCTCTGCTAGCGGATGTTTACAATGAGCAGTTCTTC. Translating it yields CASSPLLADVYNEQFF.

This sequence joins TRBV2 and TRBJ1-2; D might be TRBD1 (5 bases). Between the trimmed V and J ends, which lost 6 bases and 8 bases, there was a span of 10 bases. The CDR3 has 11 amino acids. Germline V lookup: CDR1 SNHLY, CDR2 FYNNEI. The CDR3 DNA sequence: TGTGCCAGCAGACGGGAGGGGGGCTACACCTTC. Translating gives CASRREGGYTF. Full variable domain (rest looked up from reference TRBV2 and TRBJ1-2): EPEVTQTPSHQVTQMGQEVILRCVPISNHLYFYWYRQILGQKVEFLVSFYNNEISEKSEIFDDQFSVERPDGSNFTLKIRSTKLEDSAMYFCASRREGGYTFGSGTRLTVV.

The chain links TRBV15 to TRBJ1-4, with D maybe TRBD1 (6 bases). V was cut by 3 bases and J by 7 bases, with 24 bases left in between. The CDR3 covers 18 residues. Germline V CDR1 and CDR2: LNHNV, YYDKDF (reference sequence). CDR3 sequence reads: CATSSEGQGIPFGEKLFF. CDR3 nucleotide sequence: TGTGCCACCAGCAGTGAGGGGCAGGGGATACCTTTTGGTGAAAAACTGTTTTTT.

The genes are TRBV18 and TRBJ1-2, with D possibly TRBD1 on 6 matching bases. V shed 1 base and J shed 7 bases, with 16 bases lying between them. The length of the CDR3 is 15 residues. Germline assignment: CDR1 KGHSH and CDR2 LQKENI. The CDR3 loop is CASSPLLQGGTGYTF. In DNA, the CDR3 is TGTGCCAGCTCACCACTACTGCAAGGGGGGACTGGCTACACCTTC. Full variable domain (rest looked up from reference TRBV18 and TRBJ1-2): NAGVMQNPRHLVRRRGQEARLRCSPMKGHSHVYWYRQLPEEGLKFMVYLQKENIIDESGMPKERFSAEFPKEGPSILRIQQVVRGDSAAYFCASSPLLQGGTGYTFGSGTRLTVV.

The rearrangement joins TRBV5-1 to TRBJ2-2; D unclear. This CDR3 is 14 amino acids long. Germline CDR1 and CDR2: SGHRS and YFSETQ. The V end was cut by 3 bases, the J end by 4 bases, with 10 bases between. The CDR3 DNA is TGCGCCAGCAGCTCTCTTTCAGGCACCGGGGAGCTGTTTTTT. This codes for CASSSLSGTGELFF.

V gene TRBV11-2 combines with J gene TRBJ2-7; no definite D call. Trimming stripped 3 bases from V and 2 bases from J, with 14 bases between. CDR1 SGHAT and CDR2 FQNNGV come from the germline V gene. The CDR3 loop spans 15 amino acids. The CDR3 region has the DNA TGTGCCAGCAGCTTTCCCCCAAGGTTACCCTACGAGCAGTACTTC. Translated, it gives CASSFPPRLPYEQYF.

This clone was observed a single time. V gene TRBV15 combines with J gene TRBJ2-7; TRBD1 is a possible D gene (5 bases). Looked up from germline, CDR1 is LNHNV and CDR2 is YYDKDF (reference sequence). V lost 2 bases and J 1 base, leaving 9 bases between the germline ends. CDR3 length: 14 residues. CDR3 region: CATSRTGKSYEQYF. CDR3 nucleotide sequence: TGTGCCACCAGCAGAACAGGTAAATCCTACGAGCAGTACTTC.

The V gene is TRBV19, the J gene TRBJ2-3; TRBD2 is a possible D gene (6 bases). V was cut by 3 bases and J by 1 base, with 11 bases left in between. Germline CDR1 and CDR2: LNHDA and SQIVND (reference sequence). The CDR3 runs 15 residues. In nucleotides, the CDR3 is TGTGCCAGTAGTATTGGGGGGAGGCGCACAGATACGCAGTATTTT. This sequence encodes CASSIGGRRTDTQYF.

This rearrangement joins TRBV7-9 to TRBJ2-1, with no clear D. Germline V gives CDR1 SEHNR, CDR2 FQNEAQ (reference sequence). The CDR3 length is 12 residues. V was trimmed by 2 bases and J by 6 bases, leaving 5 bases between them. CDR3 DNA: TGTGCCAGCAGCTTAAGGCGCAATGAGCAGTTCTTC. Amino acids: CASSLRRNEQFF. The full variable domain, with the rest looked up from reference TRBV7-9 and TRBJ2-1, is DTGVSQNPRHKITKRGQNVTFRCDPISEHNRLYWYRQTLGQGPEFLTYFQNEAQLEKSRLLSDRFSAERPKGSFSTLEIQRTEQGDSAMYLCASSLRRNEQFFGPGTRLTVL.